This T cell receptor (beta chain) stems from a study of Graves' ophthalmopathy and Graves' hyperthyroidism. RNA transcripts served as template for amplifying TCR beta CDR3 sequences. Scientists carried out first-round RT-PCR using HTBI primers and then a second-round multiplex PCR. Each CDR3 protein gets one entry after TCRdb re-called the multiplex PCR reads with MiXCR. The sample consists of around 600,000 distinct CDR3 sequences, over 40% of them appearing once. There are 14 residues in the CDR3. Germline V gives CDR1 SQVTM, CDR2 ANQGSEA. J gave up 4 bases and V 6 bases, and 10 bases lay outside the gene matches.

Sequencing input: peripheral blood. The clonotype was recovered from an adult man with Graves' ophthalmopathy. This chain connects TRBV29-1 to TRBJ1-2, with 8 bases lining up with TRBD1. The DNA for the CDR3 is TGCAGCGTCAAGAGGTGGGACAGGAGCTATGGCTACACCTTC. Translated: CSVKRWDRSYGYTF.